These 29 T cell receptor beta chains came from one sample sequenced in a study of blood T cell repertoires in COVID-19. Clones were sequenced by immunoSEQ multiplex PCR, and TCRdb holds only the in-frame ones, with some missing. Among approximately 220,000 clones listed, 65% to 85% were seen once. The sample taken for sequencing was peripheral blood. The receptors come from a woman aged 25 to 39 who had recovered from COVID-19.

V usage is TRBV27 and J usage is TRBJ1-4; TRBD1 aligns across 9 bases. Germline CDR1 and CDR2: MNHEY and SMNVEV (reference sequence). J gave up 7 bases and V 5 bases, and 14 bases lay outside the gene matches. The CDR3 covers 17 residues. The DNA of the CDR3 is TGTGCCAGCAGTACCCCTTCCCGGGACAGGGAGGGTGAAAAACTGTTTTTT. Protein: CASSTPSRDREGEKLFF.

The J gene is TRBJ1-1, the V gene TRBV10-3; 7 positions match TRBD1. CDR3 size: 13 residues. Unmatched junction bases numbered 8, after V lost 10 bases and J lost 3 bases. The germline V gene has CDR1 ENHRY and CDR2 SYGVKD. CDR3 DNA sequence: TGTGCCAACCGTAGGGGGCGGGACACTGAAGCTTTCTTT. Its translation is CANRRGRDTEAFF.

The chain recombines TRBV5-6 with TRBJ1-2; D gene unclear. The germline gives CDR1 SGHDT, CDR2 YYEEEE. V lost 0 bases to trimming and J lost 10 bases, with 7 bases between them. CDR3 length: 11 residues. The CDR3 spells CASSLGRVYTF. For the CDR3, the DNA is TGTGCCAGCAGCTTGGGCCGGGTCTACACCTTC.

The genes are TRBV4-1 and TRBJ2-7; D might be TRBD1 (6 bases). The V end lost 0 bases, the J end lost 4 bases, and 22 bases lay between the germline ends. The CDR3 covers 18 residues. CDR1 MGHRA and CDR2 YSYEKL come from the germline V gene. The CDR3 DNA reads TGCGCCAGCAGCCAAGACATTTACGAATTTACAGGGTCGTACGAGCAGTACTTC. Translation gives CASSQDIYEFTGSYEQYF.

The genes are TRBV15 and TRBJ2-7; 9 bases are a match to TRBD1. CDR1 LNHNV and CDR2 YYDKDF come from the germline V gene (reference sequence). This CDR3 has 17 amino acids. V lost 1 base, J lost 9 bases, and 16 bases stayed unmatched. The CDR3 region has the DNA TGTGCCACCAGCAGAGGACCTGGGACAGGGACCACGCTAGGGCAGTACTTC. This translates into CATSRGPGTGTTLGQYF.

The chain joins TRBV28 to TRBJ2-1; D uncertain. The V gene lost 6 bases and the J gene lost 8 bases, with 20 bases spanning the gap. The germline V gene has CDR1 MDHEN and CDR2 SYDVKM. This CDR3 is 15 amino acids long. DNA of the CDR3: TGTGCCAGCAGCCCGCCTGGCAGGCAGCAGTATGAGCAGTTCTTC. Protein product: CASSPPGRQQYEQFF.

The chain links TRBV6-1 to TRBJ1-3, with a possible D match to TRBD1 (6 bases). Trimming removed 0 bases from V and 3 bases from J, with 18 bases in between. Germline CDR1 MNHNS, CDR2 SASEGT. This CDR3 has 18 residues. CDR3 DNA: TGTGCCAGCAGTGAAGCGTTTGCAGGGGCGATCTTTGGAAACACCATATATTTT. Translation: CASSEAFAGAIFGNTIYF.

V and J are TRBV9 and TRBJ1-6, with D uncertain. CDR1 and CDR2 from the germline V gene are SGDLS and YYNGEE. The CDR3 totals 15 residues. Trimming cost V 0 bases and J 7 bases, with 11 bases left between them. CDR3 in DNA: TGTGCCAGCAGCGTAGATGCAGGTCCGAATTCACCCCTCCACTTT. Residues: CASSVDAGPNSPLHF.

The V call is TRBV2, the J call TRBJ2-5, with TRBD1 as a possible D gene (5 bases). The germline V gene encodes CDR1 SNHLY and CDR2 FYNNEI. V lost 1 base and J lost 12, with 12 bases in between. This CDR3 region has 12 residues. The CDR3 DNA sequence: TGTGCCAGCAGTGAAGGGCCTACCAGGGAGTACTTC. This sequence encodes CASSEGPTREYF.

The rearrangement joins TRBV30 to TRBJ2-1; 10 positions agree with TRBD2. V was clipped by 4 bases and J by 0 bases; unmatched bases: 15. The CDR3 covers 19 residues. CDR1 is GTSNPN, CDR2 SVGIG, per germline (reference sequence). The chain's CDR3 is CAWKLLPGLARSSYNEQFF. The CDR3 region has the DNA TGTGCCTGGAAACTCCTTCCGGGACTAGCGAGGAGCTCCTACAATGAGCAGTTCTTC.

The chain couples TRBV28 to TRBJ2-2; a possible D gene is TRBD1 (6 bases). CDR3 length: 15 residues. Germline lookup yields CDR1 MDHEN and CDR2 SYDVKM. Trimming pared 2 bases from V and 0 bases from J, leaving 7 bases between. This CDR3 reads CASSLTGTNTGELFF. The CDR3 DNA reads TGTGCCAGCAGTTTAACAGGGACGAACACCGGGGAGCTGTTTTTT.

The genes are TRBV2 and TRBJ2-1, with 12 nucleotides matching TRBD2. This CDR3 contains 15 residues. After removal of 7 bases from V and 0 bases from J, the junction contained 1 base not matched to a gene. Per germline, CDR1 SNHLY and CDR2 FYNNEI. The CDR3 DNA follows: TGTGCCAGCATGACTAGCGGGAGCTCCTACAATGAGCAGTTCTTC. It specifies CASMTSGSSYNEQFF. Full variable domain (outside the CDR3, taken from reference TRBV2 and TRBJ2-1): EPEVTQTPSHQVTQMGQEVILRCVPISNHLYFYWYRQILGQKVEFLVSFYNNEISEKSEIFDDQFSVERPDGSNFTLKIRSTKLEDSAMYFCASMTSGSSYNEQFFGPGTRLTVL.

In DNA, the CDR3 is TGTGCCAGTAGTTATACGACAGGGTATAATTCACCCCTCCACTTT. It encodes CASSYTTGYNSPLHF. The chain carries TRBV19 and TRBJ1-6; TRBD1 matches 7 bases. This CDR3 is built from 15 residues. V was pared by 5 bases and J by 4 bases, with 5 bases of the junction left unmatched. Germline assignment: CDR1 LNHDA and CDR2 SQIVND (reference sequence).

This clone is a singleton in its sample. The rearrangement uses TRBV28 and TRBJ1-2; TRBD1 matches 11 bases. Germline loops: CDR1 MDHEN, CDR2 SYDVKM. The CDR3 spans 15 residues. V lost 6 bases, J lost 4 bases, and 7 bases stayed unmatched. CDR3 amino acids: CASRTGQGAGYGYTF. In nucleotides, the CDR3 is TGTGCCAGCAGGACAGGACAGGGGGCGGGCTATGGCTACACCTTC.

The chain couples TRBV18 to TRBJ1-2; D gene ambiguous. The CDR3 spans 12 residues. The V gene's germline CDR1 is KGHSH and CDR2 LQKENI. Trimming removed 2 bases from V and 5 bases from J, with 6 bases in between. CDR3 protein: CASSPEEYGYTF. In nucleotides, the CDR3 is TGTGCCAGCTCACCAGAGGAGTATGGCTACACCTTC.

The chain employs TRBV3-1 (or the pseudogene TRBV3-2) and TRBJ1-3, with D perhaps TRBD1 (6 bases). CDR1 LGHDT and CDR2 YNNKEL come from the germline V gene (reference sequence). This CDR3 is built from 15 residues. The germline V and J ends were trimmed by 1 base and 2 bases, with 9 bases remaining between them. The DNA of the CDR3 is TGTGCCAGCAGCCAAGTCGCAGGGGCTGGAAACACCATATATTTT. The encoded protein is CASSQVAGAGNTIYF.

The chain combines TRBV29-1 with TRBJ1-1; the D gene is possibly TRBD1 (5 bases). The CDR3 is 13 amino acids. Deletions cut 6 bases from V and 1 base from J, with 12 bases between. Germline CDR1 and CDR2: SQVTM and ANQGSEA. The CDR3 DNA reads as TGCAGCGTCGAATCGACAGAGAACACTGAAGCTTTCTTT. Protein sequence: CSVESTENTEAFF.

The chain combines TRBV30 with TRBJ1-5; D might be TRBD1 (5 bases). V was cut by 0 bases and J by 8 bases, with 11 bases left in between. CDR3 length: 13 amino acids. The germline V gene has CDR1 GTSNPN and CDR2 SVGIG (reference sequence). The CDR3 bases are TGTGCCTGGAGTGTACAAGGGGTAGAGCCCCAGCATTTT. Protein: CAWSVQGVEPQHF.

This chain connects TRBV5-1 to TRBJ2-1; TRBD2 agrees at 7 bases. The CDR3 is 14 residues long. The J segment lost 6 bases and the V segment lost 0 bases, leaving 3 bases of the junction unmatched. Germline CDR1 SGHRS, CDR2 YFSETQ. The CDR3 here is CASSLGGRGNEQFF. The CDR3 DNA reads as TGCGCCAGCAGCTTGGGTGGGAGGGGCAATGAGCAGTTCTTC.

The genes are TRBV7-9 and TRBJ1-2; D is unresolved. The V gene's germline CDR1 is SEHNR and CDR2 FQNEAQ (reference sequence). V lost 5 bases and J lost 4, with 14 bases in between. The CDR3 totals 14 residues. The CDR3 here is CASSPRETSYGYTF. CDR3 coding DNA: TGTGCCAGCAGCCCACGGGAGACAAGCTATGGCTACACCTTC. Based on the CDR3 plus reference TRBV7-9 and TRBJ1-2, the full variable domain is DTGVSQNPRHKITKRGQNVTFRCDPISEHNRLYWYRQTLGQGPEFLTYFQNEAQLEKSRLLSDRFSAERPKGSFSTLEIQRTEQGDSAMYLCASSPRETSYGYTFGSGTRLTVV.

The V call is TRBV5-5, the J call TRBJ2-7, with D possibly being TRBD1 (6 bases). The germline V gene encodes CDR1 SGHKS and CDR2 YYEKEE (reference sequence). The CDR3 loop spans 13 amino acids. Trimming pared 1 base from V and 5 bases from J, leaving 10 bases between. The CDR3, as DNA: TGTGCCAGCAGCTTGTACAGGGCCAACGAGCAGTACTTC. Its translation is CASSLYRANEQYF. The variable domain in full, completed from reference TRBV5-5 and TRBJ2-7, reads DAGVTQSPTHLIKTRGQQVTLRCSPISGHKSVSWYQQVLGQGPQFIFQYYEKEERGRGNFPDRFSARQFPNYSSELNVNALLLGDSALYLCASSLYRANEQYFGPGTRLTVT.

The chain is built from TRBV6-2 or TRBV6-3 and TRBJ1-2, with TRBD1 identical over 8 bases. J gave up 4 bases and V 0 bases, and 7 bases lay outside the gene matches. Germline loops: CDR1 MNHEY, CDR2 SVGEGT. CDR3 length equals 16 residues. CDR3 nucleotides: TGTGCCAGCAGTTACTCCGGGACAGGCGGGATCTATGGCTACACCTTC. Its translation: CASSYSGTGGIYGYTF.

The CDR3 region is CATLDGNSYEQYF. The CDR3 DNA follows: TGTGCCACCCTCGACGGGAACTCCTACGAGCAGTACTTC. The chain carries TRBV28 and TRBJ2-7; D is perhaps TRBD2 (5 bases). The germline CDR1 and CDR2 sequences are MDHEN and SYDVKM. V was trimmed by 10 bases and J by 0 bases, leaving 13 bases between them. CDR3 length equals 13 residues.

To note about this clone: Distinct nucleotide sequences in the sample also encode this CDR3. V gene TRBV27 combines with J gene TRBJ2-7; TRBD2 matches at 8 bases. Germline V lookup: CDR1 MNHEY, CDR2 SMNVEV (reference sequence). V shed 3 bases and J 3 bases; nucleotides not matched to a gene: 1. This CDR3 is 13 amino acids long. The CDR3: CASSFAGGYEQYF. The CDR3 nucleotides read TGTGCCAGCAGTTTCGCGGGGGGCTACGAGCAGTACTTC.

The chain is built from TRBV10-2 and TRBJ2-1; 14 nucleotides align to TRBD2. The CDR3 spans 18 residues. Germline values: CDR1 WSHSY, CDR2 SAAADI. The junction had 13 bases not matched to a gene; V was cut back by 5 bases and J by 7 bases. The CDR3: CASSPTSGRAWGGNEQFF. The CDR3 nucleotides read TGCGCCAGCAGTCCGACTAGCGGGAGGGCCTGGGGAGGGAATGAGCAGTTCTTC.

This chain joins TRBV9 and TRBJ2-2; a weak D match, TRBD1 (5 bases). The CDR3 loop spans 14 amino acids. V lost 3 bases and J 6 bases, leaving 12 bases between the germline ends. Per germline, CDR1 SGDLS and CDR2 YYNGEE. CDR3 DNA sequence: TGTGCCAGCAGCGCCCAGGGTACCCCCGGGGAGCTGTTTTTT. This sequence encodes CASSAQGTPGELFF.

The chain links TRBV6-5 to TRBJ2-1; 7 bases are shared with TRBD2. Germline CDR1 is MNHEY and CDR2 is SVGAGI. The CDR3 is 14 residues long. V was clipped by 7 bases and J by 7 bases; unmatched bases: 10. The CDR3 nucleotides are TGTGCCAGCAACCCGGGGGGAGGGAGGAATGAGCAGTTCTTC. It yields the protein CASNPGGGRNEQFF.

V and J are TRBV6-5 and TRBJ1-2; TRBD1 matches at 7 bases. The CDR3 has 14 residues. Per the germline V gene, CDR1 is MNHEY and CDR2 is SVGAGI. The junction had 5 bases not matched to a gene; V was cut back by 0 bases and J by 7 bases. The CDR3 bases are TGTGCCAGCAGTTACTCGCTGGGGACAGTTGGCTACACCTTC. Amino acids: CASSYSLGTVGYTF.

The CDR3 sequence is CASSLSGSPYNEQFF. CDR3 DNA sequence: TGTGCCAGCAGTCTTAGCGGGAGTCCGTACAATGAGCAGTTCTTC. The chain links TRBV6-2 or TRBV6-3 to TRBJ2-1, with 9 nucleotides matching TRBD2. From germline, CDR1 is MNHEY and CDR2 SVGEGT. The V segment lost 5 bases and the J segment 4 bases; nucleotides outside the gene matches: 6. The CDR3 runs to 15 residues.